This record looks at one T cell receptor (beta chain) sequence and its context. The data originate from a study of T-cell reconstitution after alpha-beta-depleted transplantation in children. The germline gives CDR1 SGHRS, CDR2 YFSETQ. Germline trimming cut 4 bases from V and 0 bases from J; bases unmatched to any gene: 5. The length of the CDR3 is 15 residues. The TCRbeta library incorporated unique molecular identifiers. From the PCR reads, TCRdb called clonotypes with MiXCR, one entry per CDR3 protein. The table includes roughly 590,000 distinct CDR3 sequences, roughly 17% detected once. The rearrangement uses TRBV5-1 and TRBJ2-3, with 7 bases aligning to TRBD2. The sample in question was PBMCs from the stem cell graft donor, obtained from the stem cell graft. The TCR was taken from a human donor who donated a stem cell graft to a child with acute myeloid leukemia. CDR3 sequence reads: CASSEASGSTDTQYF. CDR3 coding DNA: TGCGCCAGCAGCGAAGCTAGCGGAAGCACAGATACGCAGTATTTT.